One sample yielded the 15 T cell receptor beta chains listed below, sequenced in a study of blood T cell repertoires in COVID-19. TCRdb's table, derived via immunoSEQ multiplex PCR, lists solely in-frame clones and lacks some. This table has some 30,000 clones, about nine tenths appearing once. Material for sequencing was peripheral blood. These receptors all stem from a human donor with active COVID-19. The donor label of this sample is uncertain.

The chain carries TRBV6-5 and TRBJ2-1; 8 bases fit TRBD1. The junction had 7 bases not matched to a gene; V was cut back by 5 bases and J by 7 bases. This CDR3 region has 14 residues. Germline values: CDR1 MNHEY, CDR2 SVGAGI. CDR3 bases: TGTGCCAGCAGTACAGGGGGAATTTTGAATGAGCAGTTCTTC. Amino acids: CASSTGGILNEQFF.

The V call is TRBV9, the J call TRBJ2-7, with D uncertain. Germline assignment: CDR1 SGDLS and CDR2 YYNGEE. Deletions cut 0 bases from V and 0 bases from J, with 13 bases between. The CDR3 length is 16 residues. The CDR3: CASSVGRGVSSYEQYF. The CDR3 DNA is TGTGCCAGCAGCGTAGGACGAGGCGTTAGCTCCTACGAGCAGTACTTC. Full variable domain (remainder filled in from reference TRBV9 and TRBJ2-7): DSGVTQTPKHLITATGQRVTLRCSPRSGDLSVYWYQQSLDQGLQFLIQYYNGEERAKGNILERFSAQQFPDLHSELNLSSLELGDSALYFCASSVGRGVSSYEQYFGPGTRLTVT.

This clone was seen a single time. This chain links TRBV7-6 with TRBJ2-7; 8 nucleotides align to TRBD1. The CDR3 sequence is 15 residues long. V shed 4 bases and J 1 base; nucleotides not matched to a gene: 6. Germline V gene data show CDR1 as SGHVS and CDR2 as FNYEAQ. The CDR3 protein is CASSSGQGQSYEQYF. CDR3 bases: TGTGCCAGCAGCTCCGGACAGGGCCAGTCCTACGAGCAGTACTTC.

The CDR3 bases are TGCGCCAGCAGCTTGAGTCAACAGGGCTCCTATAATTCACCCCTCCACTTT. This encodes CASSLSQQGSYNSPLHF. The chain links TRBV5-1 to TRBJ1-6, with D maybe TRBD1 (6 bases). Germline lookup yields CDR1 SGHRS and CDR2 YFSETQ. The CDR3 extends over 17 amino acids. V lost 1 base, J lost 0 bases, and 11 bases lay in between.

The gene calls are TRBV6-5 and TRBJ2-5; tentatively, D is TRBD2 (6 bases). The V end was cut by 5 bases, the J end by 5 bases, with 15 bases between. Germline CDR1 reads MNHEY; CDR2 reads SVGAGI. This CDR3 comprises 14 residues. The CDR3 loop is CASSRRLEGETQYF. CDR3 bases: TGTGCCAGCAGTCGCCGACTAGAAGGGGAGACCCAGTACTTC.

The J gene is TRBJ1-2, the V gene TRBV3-1 (or the pseudogene TRBV3-2); 10 positions match TRBD1. This CDR3 is 14 amino acids long. Looked up from germline, CDR1 is LGHDT and CDR2 is YNNKEL (reference sequence). V lost 4 bases to trimming and J lost 8 bases; unmatched junction nucleotides: 7. CDR3 in amino acids: CASSPGGTGDGYTF. The CDR3 coding sequence is TGTGCCAGCAGCCCGGGAGGGACAGGGGACGGCTACACCTTC.

In this sample, this clone turned up a few times. The chain uses TRBV27 and TRBJ1-1; D may be TRBD1 (6 bases). This CDR3 spans 15 amino acids. The germline V gene encodes CDR1 MNHEY and CDR2 SMNVEV (reference sequence). Trimming shortened V by 4 bases and J by 1 base, and 13 bases separated the two germline ends. For the CDR3, the DNA is TGTGCCAGCAGTTGGCTACAGGGCCCGAACACTGAAGCTTTCTTT. Translated, it gives CASSWLQGPNTEAFF.

CDR3 loop: CASSTRGTGYSNQPQHF. Here the CDR3 DNA reads TGTGCCAGCAGCACTAGAGGGACAGGGTATAGCAATCAGCCCCAGCATTTT. The V call is TRBV7-8, the J call TRBJ1-5; 9 bases match TRBD1. Per the germline V gene, CDR1 is SGHVS and CDR2 is FQNEAQ. With V trimmed by 5 bases and J by 0 bases, 8 bases remained unmatched. The CDR3 totals 17 residues.

The chain recombines TRBV7-2 with TRBJ2-7, with a weak D call TRBD2 (7 bases). Germline-derived CDR1 and CDR2 are SGHTA and FQGNSA. The V end was cut by 5 bases, the J end by 5 bases, with 19 bases between. CDR3 length: 15 amino acids. The CDR3 DNA reads as TGTGCCAGCAGCCCAATGGGGGGGCGGATCAACGAGCAGTACTTC. This translates into CASSPMGGRINEQYF.

This chain links TRBV18 with TRBJ1-1; the match to TRBD1 covers 8 bases. V shed 4 bases and J 5 bases; nucleotides not matched to a gene: 6. The CDR3 extends over 14 amino acids. CDR1 KGHSH and CDR2 LQKENI come from the germline V gene. In nucleotides, the CDR3 is TGTGCCAGCTCACAACGGACAGGGCTGACTGAAGCTTTCTTT. Its protein product is CASSQRTGLTEAFF.

The genes are TRBV5-1 and TRBJ2-7; 9 bases align to TRBD2. The germline CDR1 and CDR2 sequences are SGHRS and YFSETQ. CDR3 length: 16 residues. V lost 0 bases and J lost 0; bases outside the gene matches: 4. CDR3 loop: CASSLGASGASYEQYF. CDR3 coding DNA: TGCGCCAGCAGCTTGGGGGCTAGCGGGGCCTCCTACGAGCAGTACTTC.

The chain combines TRBV12-2 with TRBJ2-1; the tabulated D call, TRBD2, remains unverified against the DNA. TRBV12-2 is reported as a pseudogene. The CDR3 has 16 amino acids. CDR3 amino acids: CASRETSSGGRDEQFF. DNA for the CDR3: TGTGCAAGTCGCGAGACCTCTAGCGGGGGGCGGGATGAGCAGTTCTTC.

The chain combines TRBV4-3 with TRBJ1-4, with TRBD1 matching 8 bases. V lost 4 bases and J lost 8; bases outside the gene matches: 18. CDR3 length equals 18 residues. From germline, CDR1 is LGHNA and CDR2 YSLEER. DNA of the CDR3: TGCGCCAGCAGCCGATATCGGTTAAAGGACAGGGAGGGGGAAAAACTGTTTTTT. Translating it yields CASSRYRLKDREGEKLFF.

The chain links TRBV18 to TRBJ1-3, with TRBD1 identical over 10 bases. The CDR3 has 15 residues. V dropped 2 bases and J dropped 8; count of bases not matched to a gene: 6. Germline values: CDR1 KGHSH, CDR2 LQKENI. The DNA of the CDR3 is TGTGCCAGCTCACCAAGGGACAGGGGTTATGACACCATATATTTT. It encodes CASSPRDRGYDTIYF.

This clone was found a few times. The V and J genes are TRBV6-2 or TRBV6-3 and TRBJ2-2; 8 nucleotides match TRBD1. The CDR3 spans 15 residues. Trimming at V came to 6 bases and at J to 6 bases, leaving 9 bases not matched to a gene. Germline assignment: CDR1 MNHEY and CDR2 SVGEGT. The CDR3 protein is CASSHRARGPGELFF. In nucleotides, the CDR3 is TGTGCCAGCAGCCACCGGGCCAGGGGGCCCGGGGAGCTGTTTTTT.